The 8 T cell receptor beta chains below come from one sample, sequenced in a study of T cells in Graves' hyperthyroidism and ophthalmopathy. RNA transcripts yielded amplified TCR beta CDR3 regions. When the TCR CDR3 underwent first-round RT-PCR, the HTBI primer set was used. TCRdb reanalysed the multiplex PCR reads using MiXCR and keeps one entry per CDR3 protein. The sample carries under 400,000 distinct CDR3 sequences, approximately 16% recorded once. Input material: blood. Receptor source: an older woman with Graves' ophthalmopathy.

Points on this clonotype: A much larger clone lies one base from this, so it may be a read error. The rearrangement uses TRBV7-9 and TRBJ2-7, with D tentatively TRBD1 (6 bases). CDR1 is SEHNR, CDR2 FQNEAQ, per germline (reference sequence). The CDR3 has 15 residues. This CDR3 is CANSLLAGVEYEQYF. Written as DNA, the CDR3 is TGTGCCAACAGCTTATTGGCAGGGGTCGAGTACGAGCAGTACTTC.

There are many counts of this clonotype. The chain combines TRBV28 with TRBJ2-2, with 11 nucleotides matching TRBD1. This CDR3 contains 16 residues. Trimming at V came to 7 bases and at J to 7 bases, leaving 11 bases not matched to a gene. Germline V gene data show CDR1 as MDHEN and CDR2 as SYDVKM. The CDR3 nucleotides read TGTGCCAGCATTAAGCCGGACAGGGGGCGAATCGGGGAGCTGTTTTTT. Amino acid sequence: CASIKPDRGRIGELFF. The complete variable domain, with remaining parts taken from reference TRBV28 and TRBJ2-2, reads DVKVTQSSRYLVKRTGEKVFLECVQDMDHENMFWYRQDPGLGLRLIYFSYDVKMKEKGDIPEGYSVSREKKERFSLILESASTNQTSMYLCASIKPDRGRIGELFFGEGSRLTVL.

This clonotype came up many times. This sequence joins TRBV12-3 or TRBV12-4 and TRBJ1-2, with TRBD1 matching over 10 bases. The CDR3 is 14 residues long. V gave up 6 bases and J gave up 5 bases; unmatched junction bases: 6. As DNA, the CDR3 is TGTGCCAGCAGCAGGACAGGGGGGCATTATGGCTACACCTTC. This codes for CASSRTGGHYGYTF.

This clonotype has at least ten counts. CDR3 bases: TGCGCCAGCAGCCAACCCGGGACTAGCCCCGATGAGCAGTTCTTC. Its protein is CASSQPGTSPDEQFF. The V call is TRBV5-1, the J call TRBJ2-1; 9 bases are a match to TRBD2. The CDR3 has 15 residues. The J segment lost 8 bases and the V segment lost 4 bases, leaving 10 bases of the junction unmatched. Germline CDR1 reads SGHRS; CDR2 reads YFSETQ.

The chain joins TRBV3-1 to TRBJ2-5, with 9 bases matching TRBD2. The germline V gene has CDR1 LGHDT and CDR2 YNNKEL (reference sequence). V dropped 0 bases and J dropped 3; count of bases not matched to a gene: 14. The CDR3 consists of 19 residues. CDR3: CASSQDSPLAGRLKETQYF. The CDR3 DNA is TGTGCCAGCAGCCAAGACTCTCCTCTAGCGGGACGTTTGAAAGAGACCCAGTACTTC.

This chain joins TRBV19 and TRBJ2-1, with TRBD2 as a possible D gene (6 bases). CDR1 is LNHDA and CDR2 is SQIVND in the germline V gene (reference sequence). The V end was cut by 6 bases, the J end by 3 bases, with 12 bases between. CDR3 size: 14 residues. CDR3 in amino acids: CASRNSGYYNEQFF. In DNA, the CDR3 is TGTGCCAGTAGAAATAGCGGATACTACAATGAGCAGTTCTTC.

With respect to this clonotype: At one end the junction does not follow the germline gene, possibly because of a read error. The CDR3 loop is CAGSGGSFGTDTQYF. The CDR3 coding sequence is TGCGCCGGCAGCGGGGGGAGTTTCGGCACAGATACGCAGTATTTT. The chain couples TRBV5-1 to TRBJ2-3, with 9 positions matching TRBD2. The CDR3 sequence is 15 residues long. Germline V CDR1 and CDR2: SGHRS, YFSETQ.

Ten or more counts support this clonotype. V and J are TRBV7-2 and TRBJ2-7; a possible D gene is TRBD2 (6 bases). Germline V lookup: CDR1 SGHTA, CDR2 FQGNSA. The ends were cut back, 5 bases at V and 0 bases at J, with 17 bases in the middle. The CDR3 has 16 residues. This CDR3 reads CASSLGAGGSSYEQYF. CDR3 DNA sequence: TGTGCCAGCAGCCTCGGGGCCGGGGGAAGCTCCTACGAGCAGTACTTC.